Shown below are 25 T cell receptor beta chains from a single sample sequenced in a study of blood T cell repertoires in COVID-19. Only in-frame clones appear in the TCRdb table, and some are missing; sequencing was by immunoSEQ multiplex PCR. The table includes over 200,000 clones, under 85% detected once. Specimen: PBMCs or T cells enriched from blood (not recorded which). All receptors derive from a man aged 60 to 75 who had recovered from COVID-19.

The chain joins TRBV2 to TRBJ1-2; D is undetermined. Germline CDR1 and CDR2: SNHLY and FYNNEI. The V and J ends lost 6 bases and 2 bases respectively, with 10 bases between them. CDR3 length equals 13 residues. The chain's CDR3 is CASSLRENYGYTF. The DNA of the CDR3 is TGTGCCAGCAGCTTAAGGGAGAACTATGGCTACACCTTC.

The chain has TRBV15 and TRBJ2-7; possibly TRBD1 for D (6 bases). Trimming took off 0 bases at V and 2 bases at J, with 11 bases between the two ends. The CDR3 runs 15 residues. The germline CDR1 and CDR2 sequences are LNHNV and YYDKDF (reference sequence). The DNA for the CDR3 is TGTGCCACCAGCAGAGATGTCAGGACAGCCTACGAGCAGTACTTC. Encoded protein: CATSRDVRTAYEQYF.

The chain has TRBV20-1 and TRBJ1-2; 7 bases match TRBD1. The CDR3 is 16 residues long. V lost 3 bases and J lost 0; bases outside the gene matches: 10. Germline V gives CDR1 DFQATT, CDR2 SNEGSKA (reference sequence). CDR3 in DNA: TGCAGTGCTAGTGTGACAAAGGGGGCACCTAACTATGGCTACACCTTC. Protein product: CSASVTKGAPNYGYTF.

The genes are TRBV4-3 and TRBJ2-7, with TRBD1 matching 7 bases. V was clipped by 0 bases and J by 2 bases; unmatched bases: 7. CDR3 length: 16 residues. Germline values: CDR1 LGHNA, CDR2 YSLEER. CDR3 in DNA: TGCGCCAGCAGCCAAGATAGACGACAGGGTACCTACGAGCAGTACTTC. Protein product: CASSQDRRQGTYEQYF.

The rearrangement uses TRBV24-1 and TRBJ2-2, with a possible D match to TRBD2 (5 bases). Germline CDR1 is KGHDR and CDR2 is SFDVKD. Trimming cost V 3 bases and J 5 bases, with 9 bases left between them. The CDR3 has 14 residues. CDR3 loop: CATSDPAGTGELFF. The CDR3 nucleotides are TGTGCCACCAGTGATCCCGCGGGTACCGGGGAGCTGTTTTTT.

The chain recombines TRBV24-1 with TRBJ2-7; D gene uncertain. The ends were cut back, 2 bases at V and 1 base at J, with 11 bases in the middle. The CDR3 sequence is 15 residues long. The germline V gene has CDR1 KGHDR and CDR2 SFDVKD. As DNA, the CDR3 is TGTGCCACCAGTGATTCGCGATACCGATCCTACGAGCAGTACTTC. It specifies CATSDSRYRSYEQYF.

The gene calls are TRBV4-2 and TRBJ2-1; D call uncertain. The CDR3 runs 16 residues. Looked up from germline, CDR1 is LGHNA and CDR2 is YNFKEQ. V shed 2 bases and J shed 2 bases, with 13 bases lying between them. CDR3 region: CASSQIGVSAYNEQFF. CDR3 sequence (DNA): TGTGCCAGCAGCCAAATCGGTGTGTCGGCCTACAATGAGCAGTTCTTC.

This chain links TRBV6-6 with TRBJ2-2; maybe TRBD2 (6 bases). This CDR3 spans 16 amino acids. CDR1 is MNHNY, CDR2 SVGAGI, per germline (reference sequence). Between the trimmed V and J ends, which lost 1 base and 3 bases, there was a span of 12 bases. This CDR3 reads CASSYFGGAHTGELFF. CDR3 sequence (DNA): TGTGCCAGCAGTTACTTTGGCGGGGCTCACACCGGGGAGCTGTTTTTT.

V usage is TRBV5-6 and J usage is TRBJ1-5; D is undetermined. CDR1 SGHDT and CDR2 YYEEEE come from the germline V gene. CDR3 length: 15 residues. V was clipped by 1 base and J by 9 bases, with 17 bases between them. The CDR3: CASSLWVTGSRPQHF. The DNA for the CDR3 is TGTGCCAGCAGCTTGTGGGTGACTGGGAGCCGGCCCCAGCATTTT.

The chain employs TRBV5-6 and TRBJ2-5, with TRBD2 matching over 11 bases. V was clipped by 0 bases and J by 5 bases; unmatched bases: 6. The CDR3 contains 16 residues. The germline CDR1 and CDR2 sequences are SGHDT and YYEEEE. The CDR3 region is CASSLEGLAARETQYF. CDR3 coding DNA: TGTGCCAGCAGCTTGGAGGGACTAGCGGCCAGGGAGACCCAGTACTTC. Supplemented by reference TRBV5-6 and TRBJ2-5, the full variable domain reads DAGVTQSPTHLIKTRGQQVTLRCSPKSGHDTVSWYQQALGQGPQFIFQYYEEEERQRGNFPDRFSGHQFPNYSSELNVNALLLGDSALYLCASSLEGLAARETQYFGPGTRLLVL.

V and J are TRBV5-1 and TRBJ2-5; possible D gene TRBD2, 6 bases. Germline V CDR1 and CDR2: SGHRS, YFSETQ. V lost 1 base and J lost 2, with 12 bases in between. The CDR3 is 15 amino acids. In DNA form, the CDR3 reads TGCGCCAGCAGCTTGATACCGGGGGAGCAAGAGACCCAGTACTTC. It specifies CASSLIPGEQETQYF. Looking up the rest from reference TRBV5-1 and TRBJ2-5 gives the full variable domain: KAGVTQTPRYLIKTRGQQVTLSCSPISGHRSVSWYQQTPGQGLQFLFEYFSETQRNKGNFPGRFSGRQFSNSRSEMNVSTLELGDSALYLCASSLIPGEQETQYFGPGTRLLVL.

This clone was seen once. The chain uses TRBV6-5 and TRBJ2-2; 9 bases map to TRBD2. CDR1 and CDR2 (germline): MNHEY, SVGAGI. The CDR3 contains 15 residues. Trimming cost V 7 bases and J 3 bases; bases outside gene matches: 6. CDR3 nucleotide sequence: TGTGCCAGCACTGTAGTAGCGGGGGACACCGGGGAGCTGTTTTTT. This translates into CASTVVAGDTGELFF.

The chain uses TRBV11-2 and TRBJ2-1; D is possibly TRBD1 (6 bases). The length of the CDR3 is 14 residues. From germline, CDR1 is SGHAT and CDR2 FQNNGV. Trimming stripped 5 bases from V and 5 bases from J, with 13 bases between. CDR3 amino acids: CASSPRQDHNEQFF. CDR3 bases: TGTGCCAGCAGCCCAAGACAGGATCACAATGAGCAGTTCTTC.

The gene calls are TRBV29-1 and TRBJ1-4; D is perhaps TRBD1 (5 bases). Germline assignment: CDR1 SQVTM and CDR2 ANQGSEA. The CDR3 has 14 residues. V was clipped by 7 bases and J by 0 bases, with 12 bases between them. CDR3 DNA: TGCAGCGCCGGGGGTCAGTCAACTAATGAAAAACTGTTTTTT. This gives the protein CSAGGQSTNEKLFF.

The rearrangement uses TRBV5-1 and TRBJ2-5; 7 positions agree with TRBD1. The CDR3 runs to 14 residues. Per the germline V gene, CDR1 is SGHRS and CDR2 is YFSETQ. V was pared by 2 bases and J by 5 bases, with 6 bases of the junction left unmatched. This CDR3 is CASSFVGGGETQYF. CDR3 DNA: TGCGCCAGCAGCTTCGTAGGGGGCGGGGAGACCCAGTACTTC.

The CDR3 DNA sequence: TGCAGCGCGGGACAGGGGATCACAGATACGCAGTATTTT. Its translation: CSAGQGITDTQYF. The chain couples TRBV29-1 to TRBJ2-3; the match to TRBD1 covers 10 bases. Germline loops: CDR1 SQVTM, CDR2 ANQGSEA. The CDR3 sequence is 13 residues long. V gave up 7 bases and J gave up 2 bases; unmatched junction bases: 3.

This clone was seen just once. Within the sample, other DNA sequences also encode this same CDR3. CDR3 nucleotide sequence: TGCGCCAGCAGCCCACAGGGGGCCGGGGAGACCCAGTACTTC. It is translated as CASSPQGAGETQYF. V gene TRBV5-1 combines with J gene TRBJ2-5; 9 positions agree with TRBD1. Germline lookup yields CDR1 SGHRS and CDR2 YFSETQ. The CDR3 length is 14 residues. Trimming removed 4 bases from V and 5 bases from J; junction bases left unmatched: 6.

The V gene is TRBV6-5, the J gene TRBJ1-2; 8 nucleotides agree with TRBD1. Germline V CDR1 and CDR2: MNHEY, SVGAGI. With 5 bases clipped from V and 7 bases from J, the junction kept 6 bases outside the gene matches. This CDR3 spans 13 amino acids. The CDR3 region is CASSHGTGGGYTF. CDR3 coding DNA: TGTGCCAGCAGTCACGGGACAGGTGGTGGCTACACCTTC.

This clone was seen a handful of times. The J gene is TRBJ1-4, the V gene TRBV30; tentative D call: TRBD1 (5 bases). CDR3 length equals 14 residues. Deletions cut 4 bases from V and 7 bases from J, with 16 bases between. CDR1 is GTSNPN and CDR2 is SVGIG in the germline V gene (reference sequence). Here the CDR3 DNA reads TGTGCCTGGACCCGGGGGACTTCGTCTGAAAAACTGTTTTTT. It encodes CAWTRGTSSEKLFF.

J is TRBJ1-2 and V is TRBV7-9; 9 nucleotides match TRBD1. Unmatched junction bases numbered 2, after V lost 0 bases and J lost 3 bases. The CDR3 sequence is 15 residues long. Germline V gene data show CDR1 as SEHNR and CDR2 as FQNEAQ (reference sequence). CDR3 sequence: CASSLADRGYYGYTF. The CDR3 DNA sequence: TGTGCCAGCAGCTTAGCAGACAGGGGGTACTATGGCTACACCTTC.

This chain joins TRBV11-1 and TRBJ1-1; TRBD1 might be the D (5 bases). The V gene's germline CDR1 is SGHAT and CDR2 FQDESV (reference sequence). V lost 2 bases and J 2 bases, leaving 9 bases between the germline ends. This CDR3 is built from 14 residues. The CDR3 here is CASSLSGINTEAFF. The CDR3 DNA reads TGTGCCAGCAGCTTATCAGGGATTAACACTGAAGCTTTCTTT. The variable domain in full, with the rest retrieved from reference TRBV11-1 and TRBJ1-1, is EAEVAQSPRYKITEKSQAVAFWCDPISGHATLYWYRQILGQGPELLVQFQDESVVDDSQLPKDRFSAERLKGVDSTLKIQPAELGDSAMYLCASSLSGINTEAFFGQGTRLTVV.

The V call is TRBV2, the J call TRBJ1-4; D remains ambiguous. The CDR3 covers 14 residues. Trimming removed 5 bases from V and 0 bases from J, with 7 bases in between. Germline values: CDR1 SNHLY, CDR2 FYNNEI. CDR3 nucleotides: TGTGCCAGCAGTCGGGAAACAACTAATGAAAAACTGTTTTTT. This gives the protein CASSRETTNEKLFF.

The chain has TRBV24-1 and TRBJ2-7; 9 bases agree with TRBD1. The CDR3 spans 14 residues. Germline V CDR1 and CDR2: KGHDR, SFDVKD. Losses at the gene ends were 4 bases for V and 6 bases for J; bases not matched to a gene: 6. This CDR3 reads CATSDPGQGAEQYF. CDR3 sequence (DNA): TGTGCCACCAGTGACCCGGGACAGGGTGCCGAGCAGTACTTC.

The chain links TRBV7-8 to TRBJ2-3, with unresolved D. CDR1 and CDR2 from the germline V gene are SGHVS and FQNEAQ. Trimming pared 4 bases from V and 2 bases from J, leaving 7 bases between. The CDR3 has 13 residues. The DNA of the CDR3 is TGTGCCAGCAGCTCCGCGTACACAGATACGCAGTATTTT. It yields the protein CASSSAYTDTQYF. The complete variable domain, with remaining parts taken from reference TRBV7-8 and TRBJ2-3, reads GAGVSQSPRYKVAKRGQDVALRCDPISGHVSLFWYQQALGQGPEFLTYFQNEAQLDKSGLPSDRFFAERPEGSVSTLKIQRTQQEDSAVYLCASSSAYTDTQYFGPGTRLTVL.

This chain links TRBV6-5 with TRBJ2-7; D perhaps matches TRBD1 (7 bases). The length of the CDR3 is 14 residues. V was shortened by 7 bases and J by 2 bases, with 15 bases between the two germline ends. Germline V lookup: CDR1 MNHEY, CDR2 SVGAGI. The CDR3 DNA reads TGTGCCAGCAAAGCGGCGGGACAGACCTACGAGCAGTACTTC. Translated, it gives CASKAAGQTYEQYF.